This T cell receptor (beta chain) was retrieved from a study of cytomegalovirus exposure and HLA in healthy donors. Study conclusions and caveats: Per a later analysis, HLA-associated TCR beta chains showed more clonal expansion than other, equally common TCR beta chains. 16,951 TCR beta sequences were associated with HLA alleles at 0.05 false discovery rate in a later analysis.

Use of 60 Vbeta and 13 Jbeta primers characterized the PCR. In the original processing: In a later analysis, of 79 million or so unique beta chains, roughly 9.9 million appeared in at least two donors. TCRdb's table, derived via immunoSEQ multiplex PCR, lists solely in-frame clones and lacks some. V, J and clone size reflect that table, while D and trimming were determined from the DNA. Altogether 180,000 or so clones are present, approximately 9.5% being singletons, with the ten largest covering over 1%. For this clone: The antigen is undetermined.

Donors were nominally healthy when sampled, though unrecorded immune exposures were likely. Per germline, CDR1 MNHEY and CDR2 SVGAGI. The CDR3 has 14 amino acids. V lost 6 bases, J lost 2 bases, and 4 bases stayed unmatched. This TCR was sampled from a woman younger than 45 in good health and CMV-seropositive. V gene TRBV6-5 combines with J gene TRBJ1-3; 7 positions agree with TRBD1. The sequenced sample consisted of PBMCs. The CDR3 reads CASRIQGTGNTIYF. The CDR3 nucleotides are TGTGCCAGCAGAATACAGGGGACTGGAAACACCATATATTTT.